This entry lists 21 T cell receptor beta chains sequenced from one sample in a study of shared clonotypes between healthy human individuals. Profiled with immunoSEQ multiplex PCR; TCRdb holds only in-frame clones, not every one. This table has about 490,000 clones, around 79% appearing once. Sequencing input: PBMCs. All receptors derive from a woman between 35 and 50 years old in good health. Some clones in this sample may be carry-over from other donors' samples.

The chain employs TRBV11-1 and TRBJ1-1; no reliable D call. In germline, CDR1 is SGHAT, CDR2 FQDESV (reference sequence). CDR3 length: 13 amino acids. V shed 1 base and J shed 11 bases, with 14 bases lying between them. The DNA of the CDR3 is TGTGCCAGCAGCTTAGGTCCCGGAGTGAAGGCTTTCTTT. Its protein is CASSLGPGVKAFF.

In its sample, this clone was seen a few times. This chain connects TRBV28 to TRBJ2-2; D is ambiguous. The CDR3 covers 15 residues. The germline V gene has CDR1 MDHEN and CDR2 SYDVKM. V dropped 6 bases and J dropped 6 bases, with 17 bases sitting between them. This CDR3 is CASSRVGLRPGELFF. The CDR3 nucleotides read TGTGCCAGCAGCCGCGTGGGATTAAGGCCCGGGGAGCTGTTTTTT.

To note about this clone: Within the sample, other DNA sequences also encode this same CDR3. This rearrangement joins TRBV6-6 to TRBJ2-7; 9 bases line up with TRBD1. Germline V gene data show CDR1 as MNHNY and CDR2 as SVGAGI (reference sequence). The CDR3 contains 11 residues. Trimming took 8 bases from V and 4 from J; bases not matched to a gene: 0. The CDR3 is CASGQGYEQYF. The CDR3 DNA reads TGTGCCAGCGGACAGGGGTACGAGCAGTACTTC.

This chain joins TRBV5-1 and TRBJ1-2; 10 nucleotides align to TRBD1. V lost 5 bases and J lost 6; bases outside the gene matches: 7. In germline, CDR1 is SGHRS, CDR2 YFSETQ. The CDR3 is 14 amino acids. The CDR3: CASRPGQGFDGYTF. CDR3 nucleotides: TGCGCCAGCAGACCGGGACAGGGGTTTGATGGCTACACCTTC. Full variable domain (outside the CDR3, taken from reference TRBV5-1 and TRBJ1-2): KAGVTQTPRYLIKTRGQQVTLSCSPISGHRSVSWYQQTPGQGLQFLFEYFSETQRNKGNFPGRFSGRQFSNSRSEMNVSTLELGDSALYLCASRPGQGFDGYTFGSGTRLTVV.

V and J are TRBV7-9 and TRBJ2-5; 7 bases align to TRBD1. After removal of 5 bases from V and 2 bases from J, the junction contained 11 bases not matched to a gene. The CDR3 has 16 residues. The V gene's germline CDR1 is SEHNR and CDR2 FQNEAQ (reference sequence). The CDR3 loop reads CASSTTGQAPQETQYF. The CDR3 DNA reads as TGTGCCAGCAGCACCACAGGACAGGCCCCGCAAGAGACCCAGTACTTC.

J is TRBJ2-1 and V is TRBV5-1; 13 bases map to TRBD2. The V segment lost 2 bases and the J segment 5 bases; nucleotides outside the gene matches: 4. Looked up from germline, CDR1 is SGHRS and CDR2 is YFSETQ. The CDR3 runs to 16 residues. The CDR3 DNA is TGCGCCAGCAGCTTCTCCGGGACTAGCGGGAACAATGAGCAGTTCTTC. Its translation is CASSFSGTSGNNEQFF.

A word on this clone: The sample has other DNA sequences that encode this CDR3 too. The chain couples TRBV4-3 to TRBJ2-2; D unresolved. Germline-derived CDR1 and CDR2 are LGHNA and YSLEER. The CDR3 has 14 amino acids. The V end lost 0 bases, the J end lost 5 bases, and 7 bases lay between the germline ends. In nucleotides, the CDR3 is TGCGCCAGCAGCCAAGATGTGGGAACCGGGGAGCTGTTTTTT. Translation: CASSQDVGTGELFF.

As concerns this clone: One end of the junction does not line up with germline, which may come from a read error. The chain couples TRBV29-1 to TRBJ2-7, with 7 bases aligning to TRBD1. Germline V lookup: CDR1 SQVTM, CDR2 ANQGSEA. The CDR3 contains 15 residues. In nucleotides, the CDR3 is TGCAGCGTAGAAGCTGACAGGGCGGGTTACTACGAGCAGTACTTC. Translation gives CSVEADRAGYYEQYF.

This clone appeared a few times. V gene TRBV19 combines with J gene TRBJ1-1, with a tentative D call TRBD1 (6 bases). From germline, CDR1 is LNHDA and CDR2 SQIVND (reference sequence). Trimming took off 3 bases at V and 5 bases at J, with 13 bases between the two ends. The CDR3 runs 14 residues. CDR3 residues: CASSITGAGTEAFF. CDR3 bases: TGTGCCAGTAGTATCACGGGGGCTGGGACTGAAGCTTTCTTT.

This clone was seen only a few times. A far larger clone is one nucleotide away, so this likely arose from a read error. V and J are TRBV11-2 and TRBJ2-7; 7 bases map to TRBD2. The CDR3 loop spans 17 amino acids. The germline V gene has CDR1 SGHAT and CDR2 FQNNGV. CDR3 amino acids: CASSIELTGSGRDEQYF. The CDR3 DNA sequence: TGTGCCAGCAGCATAGAACTAACGGGGAGTGGGAGGGACGAGCAGTACTTC.

The V call is TRBV5-4, the J call TRBJ1-2, with no clear D. The CDR3 is 14 amino acids. Trimming took 0 bases from V and 3 from J, leaving 9 bases between them. Germline CDR1 reads SGHNT; CDR2 reads YYREEE (reference sequence). The CDR3 DNA follows: TGTGCCAGCAGCTTGGCATCCGGGGACTATGGCTACACCTTC. Translation gives CASSLASGDYGYTF.

The chain combines TRBV7-8 with TRBJ2-7; 13 positions agree with TRBD2. The germline gives CDR1 SGHVS, CDR2 FQNEAQ. V dropped 5 bases and J dropped 12; count of bases not matched to a gene: 13. The CDR3 sequence is 15 residues long. This CDR3 reads CASSPLVGLAGSWYF. The CDR3 DNA sequence: TGTGCCAGCAGCCCGCTAGTGGGACTAGCGGGAAGTTGGTACTTC.

Worth noting for this clone: Since a far larger clone is one base different, this is likely a read error. V and J are TRBV30 and TRBJ2-6; D remains ambiguous. Germline CDR1 GTSNPN, CDR2 SVGIG (reference sequence). The V gene lost 2 bases and the J gene lost 3 bases, with 5 bases spanning the gap. The CDR3 extends over 13 amino acids. The CDR3, as DNA: TGTGCCTGGAGTCTTGGTGGGGCCAACGTCCTGACTTTC. Translated: CAWSLGGANVLTF.

The CDR3 coding sequence is TGTGCCACTGGGACTAGCGGGAGCTCCTACGAGCAGTACTTC. Translation: CATGTSGSSYEQYF. The chain has TRBV28 and TRBJ2-7; the match to TRBD2 covers 14 bases. Germline values: CDR1 MDHEN, CDR2 SYDVKM. This CDR3 is built from 14 residues. V lost 10 bases and J lost 0; bases outside the gene matches: 2.

There are many counts of this clone. This chain joins TRBV6-1 and TRBJ2-3; D is ambiguous. The CDR3 is 15 amino acids. Germline values: CDR1 MNHNS, CDR2 SASEGT. The V gene lost 1 base and the J gene lost 0 bases, with 8 bases spanning the gap. The CDR3 bases are TGTGCCAGCAGTGAAGAAAGGTTTAGCACAGATACGCAGTATTTT. This encodes CASSEERFSTDTQYF.

The chain recombines TRBV29-1 with TRBJ2-2; D might be TRBD1 (5 bases). CDR3 size: 16 residues. Germline CDR1 SQVTM, CDR2 ANQGSEA. V was pared by 0 bases and J by 3 bases, with 14 bases between. The CDR3 bases are TGCAGCGTTGAAGATCGTTCGGCAGGGTACACCGGGGAGCTGTTTTTT. Translation: CSVEDRSAGYTGELFF.

This chain connects TRBV10-1 to TRBJ2-7, with D unclear. Trimming stripped 0 bases from V and 4 bases from J, with 7 bases between. The CDR3 has 13 residues. In germline, CDR1 is WNHNN, CDR2 SYGVQD (reference sequence). CDR3 DNA sequence: TGCGCCAGCAGTGAGTCTGGCAGATACGAGCAGTACTTC. Its protein is CASSESGRYEQYF.

As regards this clone: This sample also contains other DNA sequences that code for the same CDR3. The rearrangement links TRBV9 to TRBJ2-2; a weak D match, TRBD2 (5 bases). Trimming took off 1 base at V and 2 bases at J, with 12 bases between the two ends. Germline CDR1 and CDR2: SGDLS and YYNGEE. This CDR3 comprises 16 residues. The CDR3 region has the DNA TGTGCCAGCAGCGTAAGCGGAGCCCCCAACACCGGGGAGCTGTTTTTT. Amino acid sequence: CASSVSGAPNTGELFF.

In its sample, this clone was seen many times. V is TRBV2 and J is TRBJ1-5, with a possible D match to TRBD1 (5 bases). The CDR3 spans 15 residues. Trimming shortened V by 6 bases and J by 0 bases, and 12 bases separated the two germline ends. Germline V gives CDR1 SNHLY, CDR2 FYNNEI. The CDR3 here is CASRPGTASNQPQHF. CDR3 coding DNA: TGTGCCAGCAGGCCAGGGACTGCTAGCAATCAGCCCCAGCATTTT.

This chain uses TRBV7-6 with TRBJ2-1, with 9 bases fitting TRBD2. This CDR3 has 18 amino acids. Germline V CDR1 and CDR2: SGHVS, FNYEAQ. V lost 2 bases to trimming and J lost 4 bases; unmatched junction nucleotides: 12. The CDR3 loop reads CASSLRREGGILYNEQFF. The CDR3 region has the DNA TGTGCCAGCAGCTTACGGCGGGAGGGAGGAATACTTTACAATGAGCAGTTCTTC.

The rearrangement links TRBV28 to TRBJ2-2; D could derive from TRBD1 or TRBD2 (6 bases each). The germline CDR1 and CDR2 sequences are MDHEN and SYDVKM. Trimming took off 8 bases at V and 8 bases at J, with 12 bases between the two ends. There are 12 residues in the CDR3. Written as DNA, the CDR3 is TGTGCCAGCGCGGGACAAACTGGGGAGCTGTTTTTT. Its translation is CASAGQTGELFF.